The entry below describes one T cell receptor beta chain. This entry comes from a study of blood T cell repertoires in COVID-19. The CDR3 covers 13 residues. The ends were cut back, 5 bases at V and 6 bases at J, with 14 bases in the middle. In germline, CDR1 is SGHNT, CDR2 YENEEA. In the original workflow: How many nucleated cells were present was estimated from reference gene primer amplification. Produced via immunoSEQ multiplex PCR; TCRdb's table is partial and in-frame only. The DNA gave D and trimming, while V, J and clone size come from that table. The sample records approximately 200,000 clones, approximately 90% being singletons.

The sequence derives from a man aged 65 to 85 with acute or convalescent COVID-19. The rearrangement joins TRBV11-3 to TRBJ2-7; possibly TRBD2 for D (7 bases). The sample consisted of peripheral blood. The CDR3 DNA reads TGTGCCAGCAGCCCGGGGGGCCCGGGCGAGCAGTACTTC. Protein: CASSPGGPGEQYF.